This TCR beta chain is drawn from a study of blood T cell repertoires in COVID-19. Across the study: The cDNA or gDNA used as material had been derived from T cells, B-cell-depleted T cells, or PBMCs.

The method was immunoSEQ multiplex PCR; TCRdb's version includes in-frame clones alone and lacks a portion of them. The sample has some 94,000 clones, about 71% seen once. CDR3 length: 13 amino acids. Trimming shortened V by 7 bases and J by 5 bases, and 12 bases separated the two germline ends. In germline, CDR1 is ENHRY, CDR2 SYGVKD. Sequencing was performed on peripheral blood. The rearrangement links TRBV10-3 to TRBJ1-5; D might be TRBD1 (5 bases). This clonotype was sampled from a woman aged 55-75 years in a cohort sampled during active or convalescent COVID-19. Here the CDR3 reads CAITKDIYQPQHF. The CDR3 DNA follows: TGTGCCATCACCAAGGACATTTATCAGCCCCAGCATTTT.